This T cell receptor beta chain was sequenced in a study of shared clonotypes between healthy human individuals. Study observations and caveats: Around 4.7% was the fraction of naive CD4 clonotypes found shared across several donors.

This clone was seen only once. No antigen is known for it. Per germline, CDR1 SGHVS and CDR2 FNYEAQ. Trimming shortened V by 3 bases and J by 3 bases, and 5 bases separated the two germline ends. This CDR3 has 13 residues. Using immunoSEQ multiplex PCR, the repertoire was profiled, and TCRdb retains in-frame clones only, with some absent. The table shows approximately 110,000 clones, with roughly 66% occurring only once. The chain has TRBV7-6 and TRBJ2-2, with D possibly being TRBD1 or TRBD2 (5 bases each). The receptor comes from a woman aged 25-40 years in good health. Sequencing was carried out using memory CD8+ T cells sorted from blood. Subset in this sample: CD45RO+ cells pooled with CCR7-negative TemRA cells. CDR3 residues: CASSLGDTGELFF. CDR3 DNA: TGTGCCAGCAGCTTGGGGGACACCGGGGAGCTGTTTTTT.